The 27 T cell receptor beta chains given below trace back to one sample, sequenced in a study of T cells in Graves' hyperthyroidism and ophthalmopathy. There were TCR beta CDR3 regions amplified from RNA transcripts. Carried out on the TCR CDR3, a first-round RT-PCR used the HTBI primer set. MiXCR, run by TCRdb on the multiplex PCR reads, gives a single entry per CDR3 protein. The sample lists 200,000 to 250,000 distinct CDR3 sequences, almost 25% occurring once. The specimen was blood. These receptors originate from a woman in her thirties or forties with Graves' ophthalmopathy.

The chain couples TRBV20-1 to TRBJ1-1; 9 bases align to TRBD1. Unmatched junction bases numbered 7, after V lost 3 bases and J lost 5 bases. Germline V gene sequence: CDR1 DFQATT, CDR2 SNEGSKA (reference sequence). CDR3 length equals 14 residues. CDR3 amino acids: CSASGDREETEAFF. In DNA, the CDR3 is TGCAGTGCTAGTGGGGACAGGGAGGAAACTGAAGCTTTCTTT.

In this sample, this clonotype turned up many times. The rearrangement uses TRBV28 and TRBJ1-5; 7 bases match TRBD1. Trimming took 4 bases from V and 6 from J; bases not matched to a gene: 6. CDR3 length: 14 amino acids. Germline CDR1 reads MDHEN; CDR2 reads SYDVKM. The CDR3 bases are TGTGCCAGCAGTTCCGACAGGGACGGTCAGCCCCAGCATTTT. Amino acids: CASSSDRDGQPQHF.

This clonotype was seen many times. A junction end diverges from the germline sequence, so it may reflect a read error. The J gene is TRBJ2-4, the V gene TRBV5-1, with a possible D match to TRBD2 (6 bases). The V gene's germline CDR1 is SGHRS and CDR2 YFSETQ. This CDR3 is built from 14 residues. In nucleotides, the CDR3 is TGCGCCAACAGCTTGGAGGGGTCGGGGGACATTCAGTACTTC. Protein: CANSLEGSGDIQYF.

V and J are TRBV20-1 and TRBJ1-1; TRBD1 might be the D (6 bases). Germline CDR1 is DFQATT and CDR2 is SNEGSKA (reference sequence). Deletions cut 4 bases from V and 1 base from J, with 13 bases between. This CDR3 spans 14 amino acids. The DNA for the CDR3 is TGCAGTGCTACAGTGGACAGCCGGAACACTGAAGCTTTCTTT. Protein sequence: CSATVDSRNTEAFF.

The CDR3 DNA reads TGTGCCAGCAGCCCGTTGTGGGGCCCAAGTGGGGACCAGTACTTC. Translated: CASSPLWGPSGDQYF. The chain joins TRBV11-2 to TRBJ2-5, with a weak D call TRBD1 (5 bases). Germline lookup yields CDR1 SGHAT and CDR2 FQNNGV. The CDR3 covers 15 residues. Between the trimmed V and J ends, which lost 5 bases and 10 bases, there was a span of 23 bases. The full variable domain, its missing parts supplied by reference TRBV11-2 and TRBJ2-5, is EAGVAQSPRYKIIEKRQSVAFWCNPISGHATLYWYQQILGQGPKLLIQFQNNGVVDDSQLPKDRFSAERLKGVDSTLKIQPAKLEDSAVYLCASSPLWGPSGDQYFGPGTRLLVL.

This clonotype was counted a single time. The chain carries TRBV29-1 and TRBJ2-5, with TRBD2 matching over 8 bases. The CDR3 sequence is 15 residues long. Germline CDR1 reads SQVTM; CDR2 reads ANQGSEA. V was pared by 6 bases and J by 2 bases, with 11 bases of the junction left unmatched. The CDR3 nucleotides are TGCAGCGTGGCGACTAGCGCTAGGAAGCAAGAGACCCAGTACTTC. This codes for CSVATSARKQETQYF.

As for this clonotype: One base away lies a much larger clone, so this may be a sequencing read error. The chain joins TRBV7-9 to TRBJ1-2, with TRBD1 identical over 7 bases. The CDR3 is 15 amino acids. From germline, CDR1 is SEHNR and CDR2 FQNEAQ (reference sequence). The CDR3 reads CVSSLDGQVNYGYTF. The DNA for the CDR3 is TGTGTCAGCAGCTTAGACGGACAGGTTAACTATGGCTACACCTTC. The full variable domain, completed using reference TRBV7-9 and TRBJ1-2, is DTGVSQNPRHKITKRGQNVTFRCDPISEHNRLYWYRQTLGQGPEFLTYFQNEAQLEKSRLLSDRFSAERPKGSFSTLEIQRTEQGDSAMYLCVSSLDGQVNYGYTFGSGTRLTVV.

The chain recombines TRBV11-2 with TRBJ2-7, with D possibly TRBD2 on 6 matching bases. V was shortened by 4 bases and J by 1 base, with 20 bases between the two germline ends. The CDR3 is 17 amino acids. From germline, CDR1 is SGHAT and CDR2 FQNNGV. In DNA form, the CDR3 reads TGTGCCAGCAGCTCTTCCCCCGGCGGGGATGGTTCCTACGAGCAGTACTTC. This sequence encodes CASSSSPGGDGSYEQYF.

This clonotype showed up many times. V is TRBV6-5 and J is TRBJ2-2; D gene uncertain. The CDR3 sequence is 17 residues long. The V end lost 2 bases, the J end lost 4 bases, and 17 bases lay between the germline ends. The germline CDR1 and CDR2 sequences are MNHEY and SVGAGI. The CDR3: CASSYAAASFATGELFF. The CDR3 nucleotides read TGTGCCAGCAGTTACGCTGCGGCCTCTTTTGCCACCGGGGAGCTGTTTTTT.

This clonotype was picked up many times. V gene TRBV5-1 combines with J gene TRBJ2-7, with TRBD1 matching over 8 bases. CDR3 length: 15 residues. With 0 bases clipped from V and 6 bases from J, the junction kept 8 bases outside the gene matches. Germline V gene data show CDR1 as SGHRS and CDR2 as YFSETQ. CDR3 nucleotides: TGCGCCAGCAGCTTGGGCACCGGGACAGGCGCCGAGCAGTACTTC. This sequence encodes CASSLGTGTGAEQYF.

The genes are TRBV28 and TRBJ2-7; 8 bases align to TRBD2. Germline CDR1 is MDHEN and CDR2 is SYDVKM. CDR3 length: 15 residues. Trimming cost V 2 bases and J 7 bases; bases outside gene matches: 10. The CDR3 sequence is CASSLGSGSIREQYF. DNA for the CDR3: TGTGCCAGCAGTTTAGGAAGCGGGAGTATAAGGGAGCAGTACTTC.

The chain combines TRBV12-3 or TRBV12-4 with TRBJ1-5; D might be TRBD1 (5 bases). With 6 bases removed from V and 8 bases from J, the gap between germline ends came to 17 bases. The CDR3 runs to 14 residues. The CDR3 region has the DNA TGTGCCAGCAGCCGAGACAGACTCAGGGAGCCCCAGCATTTT. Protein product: CASSRDRLREPQHF.

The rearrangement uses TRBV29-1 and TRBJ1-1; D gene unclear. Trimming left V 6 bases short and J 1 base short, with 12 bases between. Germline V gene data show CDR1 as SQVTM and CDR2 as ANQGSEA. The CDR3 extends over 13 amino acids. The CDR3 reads CSVAGVRNTEAFF. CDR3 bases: TGCAGCGTCGCCGGGGTAAGGAACACTGAAGCTTTCTTT. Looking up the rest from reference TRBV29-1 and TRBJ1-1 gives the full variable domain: SAVISQKPSRDICQRGTSLTIQCQVDSQVTMMFWYRQQPGQSLTLIATANQGSEATYESGFVIDKFPISRPNLTFSTLTVSNMSPEDSSIYLCSVAGVRNTEAFFGQGTRLTVV.

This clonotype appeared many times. DNA of the CDR3: TGTGCCAGCAGTGGCTCCGGGACAGGGGGCACTGAAGCTTTCTTT. It specifies CASSGSGTGGTEAFF. The chain combines TRBV6-1 with TRBJ1-1, with TRBD1 matching 11 bases. In germline, CDR1 is MNHNS, CDR2 SASEGT. The CDR3 is 15 residues long. J lost 4 bases, V lost 4 bases, and 5 bases had no gene match.

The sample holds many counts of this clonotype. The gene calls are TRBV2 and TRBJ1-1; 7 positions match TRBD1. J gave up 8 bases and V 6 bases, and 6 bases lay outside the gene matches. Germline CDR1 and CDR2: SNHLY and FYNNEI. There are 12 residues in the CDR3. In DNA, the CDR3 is TGTGCCAGCAGAAAGGGGGCAGAAGAAGCTTTCTTT. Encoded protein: CASRKGAEEAFF.

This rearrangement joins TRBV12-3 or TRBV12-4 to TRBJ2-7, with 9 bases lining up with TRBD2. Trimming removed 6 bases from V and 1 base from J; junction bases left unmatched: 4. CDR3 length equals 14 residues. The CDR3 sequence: CASRFSGRSYEQYF. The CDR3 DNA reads TGTGCCAGCAGGTTTAGCGGGAGATCCTACGAGCAGTACTTC.

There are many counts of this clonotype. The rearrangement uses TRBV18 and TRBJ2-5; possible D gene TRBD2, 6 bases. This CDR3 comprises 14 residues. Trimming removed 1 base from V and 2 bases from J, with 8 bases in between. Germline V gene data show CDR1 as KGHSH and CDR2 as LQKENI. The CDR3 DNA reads TGTGCCAGCTCACCACTGGGGGGACAAGAGACCCAGTACTTC. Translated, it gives CASSPLGGQETQYF. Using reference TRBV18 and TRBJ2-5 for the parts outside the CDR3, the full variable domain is NAGVMQNPRHLVRRRGQEARLRCSPMKGHSHVYWYRQLPEEGLKFMVYLQKENIIDESGMPKERFSAEFPKEGPSILRIQQVVRGDSAAYFCASSPLGGQETQYFGPGTRLLVL.

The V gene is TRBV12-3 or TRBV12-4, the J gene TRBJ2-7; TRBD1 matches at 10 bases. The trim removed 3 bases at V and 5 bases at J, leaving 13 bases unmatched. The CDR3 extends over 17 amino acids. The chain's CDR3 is CASSLRSGDRGRNEQYF. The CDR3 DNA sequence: TGTGCCAGCAGTTTGCGGTCCGGGGACAGGGGTCGAAACGAGCAGTACTTC.

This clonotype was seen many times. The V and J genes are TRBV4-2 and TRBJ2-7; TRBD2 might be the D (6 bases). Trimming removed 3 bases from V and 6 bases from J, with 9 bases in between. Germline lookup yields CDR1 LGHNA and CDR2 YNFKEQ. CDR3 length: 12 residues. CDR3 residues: CASSQVSGEQYF. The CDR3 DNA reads TGTGCCAGCAGCCAGGTTAGCGGCGAGCAGTACTTC.

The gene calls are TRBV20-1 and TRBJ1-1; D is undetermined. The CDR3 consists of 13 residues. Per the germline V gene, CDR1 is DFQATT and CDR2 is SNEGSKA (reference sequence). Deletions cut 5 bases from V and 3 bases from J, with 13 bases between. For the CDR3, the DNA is TGCAGTGCTTGGCGCTTCCCTGACACTGAAGCTTTCTTT. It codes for CSAWRFPDTEAFF.

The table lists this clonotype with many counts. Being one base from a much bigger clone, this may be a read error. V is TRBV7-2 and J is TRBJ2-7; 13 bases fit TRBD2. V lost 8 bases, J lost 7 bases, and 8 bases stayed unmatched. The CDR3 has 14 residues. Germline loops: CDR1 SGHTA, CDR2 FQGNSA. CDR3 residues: CASGPGLAGREQYF. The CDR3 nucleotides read TGTGCCAGCGGTCCGGGACTAGCGGGACGGGAGCAGTACTTC.

The CDR3 nucleotides read TGCAGTGCTAGAGGGGCAGATCTCAGGGGCGAGCAGTACTTC. Its protein is CSARGADLRGEQYF. The chain has TRBV20-1 and TRBJ2-7; tentative D call: TRBD1 (6 bases). The germline V gene encodes CDR1 DFQATT and CDR2 SNEGSKA (reference sequence). This CDR3 is 14 amino acids long. V was shortened by 1 base and J by 6 bases, with 16 bases between the two germline ends.

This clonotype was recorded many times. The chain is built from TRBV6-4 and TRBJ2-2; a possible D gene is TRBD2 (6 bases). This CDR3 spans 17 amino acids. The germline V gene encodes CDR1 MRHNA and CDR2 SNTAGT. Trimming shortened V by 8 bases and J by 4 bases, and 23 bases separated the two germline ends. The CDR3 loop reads CASGNSLAGSGTGELFF. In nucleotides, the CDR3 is TGTGCCAGCGGCAACTCACTAGCCGGGAGTGGCACCGGGGAGCTGTTTTTT.

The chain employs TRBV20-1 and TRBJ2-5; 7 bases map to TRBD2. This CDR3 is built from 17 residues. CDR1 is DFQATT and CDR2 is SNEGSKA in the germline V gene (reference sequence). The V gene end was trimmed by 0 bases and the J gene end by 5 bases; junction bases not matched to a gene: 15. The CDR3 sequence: CSARDYRSAGVTETQYF. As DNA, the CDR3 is TGCAGTGCTAGAGATTACCGTTCGGCGGGAGTTACGGAGACCCAGTACTTC.

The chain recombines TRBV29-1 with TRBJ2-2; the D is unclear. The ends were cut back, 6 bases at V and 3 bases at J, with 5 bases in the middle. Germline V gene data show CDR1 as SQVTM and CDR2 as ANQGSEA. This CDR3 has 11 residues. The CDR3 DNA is TGCAGCGTACGGGACACCGGGGAGCTGTTTTTT. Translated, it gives CSVRDTGELFF.

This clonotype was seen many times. This chain's CDR3 is CASSSPETGELFF. The DNA for the CDR3 is TGTGCCAGCAGTTCGCCGGAGACCGGGGAGCTGTTTTTT. The chain is built from TRBV28 and TRBJ2-2; D is uncertain. The CDR3 sequence is 13 residues long. CDR1 and CDR2 (germline): MDHEN, SYDVKM. V was clipped by 4 bases and J by 5 bases, with 8 bases between them.

This CDR3 reads CASSYPEDRGSQETQYF. CDR3 nucleotides: TGTGCCAGCAGTTACCCGGAGGACAGGGGCAGTCAAGAGACCCAGTACTTC. The rearrangement uses TRBV6-2 or TRBV6-3 and TRBJ2-5; 9 bases fit TRBD1. The CDR3 contains 17 residues. The ends lost 2 bases at V and 2 bases at J; junction bases unmatched: 9. Per germline, CDR1 MNHEY and CDR2 SVGEGT.